This TCR beta chain came from a study of T-cell memory formation after mild COVID-19. On the study more broadly: Across donors, TCR clusters were largely donor specific. Study results and caveats: Clones shrinking between day 15 and 85 showed a balanced CD4/CD8 split, and those that grew later tilted toward CD4+.

MiXCR, run by TCRdb on the 5' RACE reads, gives a single entry per CDR3 protein. The sample lists about 340,000 distinct CDR3 sequences, 10% to 15% occurring once. The CDR3 contains 12 residues. Trimming pared 4 bases from V and 4 bases from J, leaving 10 bases between. Germline lookup yields CDR1 SQVTM and CDR2 ANQGSEA. Note on this clonotype: The target antigen is unknown.

The receptor comes from a man aged 18 to 30 who had mild COVID-19 (a few samples of this study predate the infection). Cell type and time point are not known. This chain connects TRBV29-1 to TRBJ1-2; D unclear. The material sequenced was PBMCs or a T cell subset sorted from them (not recorded which). CDR3 in DNA: TGCAGCGTTGCTACGCAACTCTATGGCTACACCTTC. Its translation: CSVATQLYGYTF.